This TCR beta chain was documented in a study of cytomegalovirus exposure and HLA in healthy donors. This CDR3 has 13 amino acids. Trimming took 4 bases from V and 7 from J, leaving 14 bases between them. Study-wide findings and caveats: There were reportedly fewer N-insertions in an Asian-associated ancestry cluster than the roughly 700-donor mean, in a later analysis. Several V segments, TRBV6-2 and TRBV6-3 among them, could not be told apart and were dropped.

PCR involved 60 Vbeta and 13 Jbeta primers. The method was immunoSEQ multiplex PCR; TCRdb's version includes in-frame clones alone and lacks a portion of them. The sample lists 100,000 to 150,000 clones, over 70% occurring once. As regards this clone: The antigen is undetermined.

The chain uses TRBV5-3 and TRBJ1-2; D unclear. TRBV5-3 is an ORF, and what it does is uncertain. The sequencing input was PBMCs. This clonotype originated in a woman aged 45-65 years in good health and CMV-seropositive. CDR3 DNA sequence: TGTGCCAGAAGCCCCTGTAGAGTGAGTGGCTACACCTTC. This translates into CARSPCRVSGYTF.